One sample yielded the 24 T cell receptor beta chains listed below, sequenced in a study of OX40 agonist ivuxolimab in advanced cancers. Libraries were prepared by immunoSEQ multiplex PCR; TCRdb keeps only in-frame clonotypes and omits some of them. Of tens of thousands of clones in the sample, around 90% were seen once. Source: CD4+ or CD8+ T cells sorted from blood, taken in a trial of the OX40 agonist ivuxolimab. These receptors originate from an adult with an advanced solid tumor such as melanoma, head and neck, liver or kidney cancer.

With respect to this clone: In the same sample, other DNA sequences code for this CDR3. The chain combines TRBV5-1 with TRBJ2-1, with D tentatively TRBD1 or TRBD2 (5 bases each). This CDR3 has 13 residues. With 6 bases removed from V and 2 bases from J, the gap between germline ends came to 9 bases. Germline values: CDR1 SGHRS, CDR2 YFSETQ. For the CDR3, the DNA is TGCGCCAGCACCGGGACGGCCTACAATGAGCAGTTCTTC. It translates to CASTGTAYNEQFF.

The chain employs TRBV19 and TRBJ2-1, with 7 bases lining up with TRBD1. The CDR3 extends over 12 amino acids. With 4 bases clipped from V and 8 bases from J, the junction kept 2 bases outside the gene matches. CDR1 LNHDA and CDR2 SQIVND come from the germline V gene (reference sequence). The CDR3 spells CASSRQGYEQFF. The DNA for the CDR3 is TGTGCCAGTAGTAGACAGGGCTATGAGCAGTTCTTC.

This clone has just a few counts. The chain links TRBV2 to TRBJ1-5; TRBD1 agrees at 8 bases. This CDR3 contains 15 residues. Germline values: CDR1 SNHLY, CDR2 FYNNEI. V lost 6 bases, J lost 0 bases, and 4 bases stayed unmatched. This CDR3 is CASRSDRASNQPQHF. The DNA for the CDR3 is TGTGCCAGCAGGTCGGACAGGGCTAGCAATCAGCCCCAGCATTTT.

The chain has TRBV19 and TRBJ1-5; a weak D match, TRBD1 (6 bases). CDR3 length: 14 amino acids. The V and J ends lost 6 bases and 7 bases respectively, with 16 bases between them. The germline gives CDR1 LNHDA, CDR2 SQIVND (reference sequence). CDR3 sequence reads: CASREGGSGQPQHF. In DNA, the CDR3 is TGTGCCAGTAGGGAGGGGGGATCGGGCCAGCCCCAGCATTTT.

The gene calls are TRBV11-2 and TRBJ2-7, with D possibly being TRBD1 (5 bases). Germline CDR1 is SGHAT and CDR2 is FQNNGV. Trimming removed 0 bases from V and 2 bases from J, with 11 bases in between. The CDR3 spans 15 residues. CDR3 sequence reads: CASSLDQGVAYEQYF. CDR3 bases: TGTGCCAGCAGCTTAGATCAGGGCGTAGCCTACGAGCAGTACTTC.

The V call is TRBV7-6, the J call TRBJ2-3, with 9 positions matching TRBD2. V dropped 0 bases and J dropped 2; count of bases not matched to a gene: 9. This CDR3 is 18 amino acids long. The germline gives CDR1 SGHVS, CDR2 FNYEAQ. The CDR3 region has the DNA TGTGCCAGCAGCTTAGCGCGTGCCAGCGGGGGGATCACAGATACGCAGTATTTT. Protein product: CASSLARASGGITDTQYF.

This clone was observed a single time. The gene calls are TRBV4-1 and TRBJ2-7; D possibly uses TRBD1 or TRBD2 (5 bases each). V lost 3 bases, J lost 3 bases, and 15 bases lay in between. Germline assignment: CDR1 MGHRA and CDR2 YSYEKL. CDR3 length: 15 residues. The CDR3 region has the DNA TGCGCCAGCAGCCAGGGGGAGCCTAGCTACTACGAGCAGTACTTC. Translated, it gives CASSQGEPSYYEQYF.

The chain is built from TRBV5-6 and TRBJ1-4; tentative D call: TRBD1 (5 bases). V gave up 0 bases and J gave up 7 bases, with 16 bases separating them. The CDR3 loop spans 16 amino acids. Germline-derived CDR1 and CDR2 are SGHDT and YYEEEE. CDR3 residues: CASSLGFGGSGEKLFF. In nucleotides, the CDR3 is TGTGCCAGCAGCTTGGGTTTTGGGGGAAGTGGTGAAAAACTGTTTTTT.

This chain links TRBV19 with TRBJ1-1, with 9 positions matching TRBD1. V shed 4 bases, J shed 4 bases, and the junction held 4 bases outside the gene matches. The germline V gene encodes CDR1 LNHDA and CDR2 SQIVND (reference sequence). This CDR3 comprises 14 residues. The CDR3 DNA sequence: TGTGCCAGTAGTAGCACAGGGGGCTTCACTGAAGCTTTCTTT. Protein sequence: CASSSTGGFTEAFF.

The chain joins TRBV7-9 to TRBJ1-2, with D uncertain. Germline CDR1 reads SEHNR; CDR2 reads FQNEAQ (reference sequence). The CDR3 runs to 13 residues. Trimming shortened V by 0 bases and J by 2 bases, and 4 bases separated the two germline ends. Here the CDR3 DNA reads TGTGCCAGCAGCTTAGCAGGGAACTATGGCTACACCTTC. The encoded protein is CASSLAGNYGYTF. The entire variable domain, with the rest obtained from reference TRBV7-9 and TRBJ1-2, is as follows: DTGVSQNPRHKITKRGQNVTFRCDPISEHNRLYWYRQTLGQGPEFLTYFQNEAQLEKSRLLSDRFSAERPKGSFSTLEIQRTEQGDSAMYLCASSLAGNYGYTFGSGTRLTVV.

The chain joins TRBV4-3 to TRBJ1-2; tentatively, D is TRBD1 (6 bases). The CDR3 length is 15 residues. Germline lookup yields CDR1 LGHNA and CDR2 YSLEER. The ends were cut back, 4 bases at V and 8 bases at J, with 20 bases in the middle. CDR3: CASSPRTATPGGYTF. In nucleotides, the CDR3 is TGCGCCAGCAGCCCCCGGACAGCCACCCCGGGCGGCTACACCTTC.

This clone was detected once. The V and J genes are TRBV2 and TRBJ2-3; D not resolved. The CDR3 has 16 amino acids. Looked up from germline, CDR1 is SNHLY and CDR2 is FYNNEI. Trimming removed 11 bases from V and 0 bases from J, with 21 bases in between. As DNA, the CDR3 is TGTGCCGGAGAGATGGTACAGACAAGCAGCACAGATACGCAGTATTTT. Its translation: CAGEMVQTSSTDTQYF.

The V and J genes are TRBV7-9 and TRBJ2-1; D is uncertain. V was shortened by 0 bases and J by 4 bases, with 4 bases between the two germline ends. The CDR3 runs 13 residues. CDR1 SEHNR and CDR2 FQNEAQ come from the germline V gene (reference sequence). CDR3 region: CASSLAPYNEQFF. The CDR3 DNA sequence: TGTGCCAGCAGCTTAGCCCCGTACAATGAGCAGTTCTTC.

The rearrangement joins TRBV7-9 to TRBJ1-1; tentative D call: TRBD1 (6 bases). The CDR3 covers 14 residues. The germline V and J ends were trimmed by 3 bases and 1 base, with 9 bases remaining between them. Per the germline V gene, CDR1 is SEHNR and CDR2 is FQNEAQ (reference sequence). CDR3 sequence (DNA): TGTGCCAGCAGCTTCTTACAGGGGAACACTGAAGCTTTCTTT. This sequence encodes CASSFLQGNTEAFF.

This sequence joins TRBV9 and TRBJ2-7; D is perhaps TRBD2 (5 bases). The V gene's germline CDR1 is SGDLS and CDR2 YYNGEE. V lost 2 bases, J lost 6 bases, and 12 bases lay in between. CDR3 length: 13 amino acids. The CDR3 nucleotides are TGTGCCAGCAGCGTCGGCTCCGCGGGCGAGCAGTACTTC. Protein product: CASSVGSAGEQYF.

The chain uses TRBV27 and TRBJ2-1; maybe TRBD2 (5 bases). This CDR3 contains 14 residues. Germline CDR1 reads MNHEY; CDR2 reads SMNVEV (reference sequence). The V gene lost 7 bases and the J gene lost 4 bases, with 14 bases spanning the gap. DNA of the CDR3: TGTGCCAGCATGGAGGACGGAAAATACAATGAGCAGTTCTTC. It is translated as CASMEDGKYNEQFF.

In this sample, this clone turned up once. Other DNA sequences within the sample encode an identical CDR3. This chain joins TRBV2 and TRBJ2-1, with 10 bases identical to TRBD1. Per the germline V gene, CDR1 is SNHLY and CDR2 is FYNNEI. After removal of 8 bases from V and 3 bases from J, the junction contained 1 base not matched to a gene. This CDR3 spans 13 amino acids. CDR3 region: CASRDRGYNEQFF. CDR3 in DNA: TGTGCCAGCCGGGACAGGGGCTACAATGAGCAGTTCTTC.

The chain combines TRBV15 with TRBJ2-7; D is possibly TRBD2 (5 bases). The germline V gene encodes CDR1 LNHNV and CDR2 YYDKDF (reference sequence). This CDR3 spans 14 amino acids. Trimming stripped 3 bases from V and 2 bases from J, with 11 bases between. The CDR3 spells CATSRLGGAYEQYV. CDR3 nucleotide sequence: TGTGCCACCAGCAGGCTTGGAGGCGCCTACGAGCAGTACGTC.

The chain is built from TRBV2 and TRBJ2-7, with 11 positions matching TRBD2. V lost 8 bases, J lost 0 bases, and 3 bases stayed unmatched. The CDR3 consists of 14 residues. Germline V CDR1 and CDR2: SNHLY, FYNNEI. The CDR3 DNA sequence: TGTGCCAGCTCTAGCGGGGGGACCTCCTACGAGCAGTACGTC. It translates to CASSSGGTSYEQYV.

This sequence joins TRBV30 and TRBJ2-1, with D possibly being TRBD2 (6 bases). In germline, CDR1 is GTSNPN, CDR2 SVGIG (reference sequence). The V gene lost 5 bases and the J gene lost 8 bases, with 13 bases spanning the gap. The CDR3 totals 12 residues. The DNA of the CDR3 is TGTGCCTGGGAGGGACTGGAGGATGAGCAGTTCTTC. This sequence encodes CAWEGLEDEQFF.

The CDR3 protein is CASSNYEQYF. DNA of the CDR3: TGTGCCAGCAGTAATTACGAGCAGTACTTC. V gene TRBV2 combines with J gene TRBJ2-7; no definite D call. This CDR3 comprises 10 residues. Trimming shortened V by 5 bases and J by 4 bases, and 3 bases separated the two germline ends. CDR1 is SNHLY, CDR2 FYNNEI, per germline.

V gene TRBV7-9 combines with J gene TRBJ1-5; D call uncertain. This CDR3 is built from 15 residues. The V end lost 1 base, the J end lost 9 bases, and 16 bases lay between the germline ends. The germline V gene encodes CDR1 SEHNR and CDR2 FQNEAQ (reference sequence). The CDR3 sequence is CASSLGVGGELPQHF. CDR3 coding DNA: TGTGCCAGCAGCTTAGGTGTGGGAGGAGAGTTGCCCCAGCATTTT.

The rearrangement links TRBV27 to TRBJ2-3; D call uncertain. Germline CDR1 is MNHEY and CDR2 is SMNVEV (reference sequence). V dropped 2 bases and J dropped 1 base, with 7 bases sitting between them. The CDR3 length is 14 residues. The CDR3 protein is CASSLASRTDTQYF. In DNA form, the CDR3 reads TGTGCCAGCAGTTTAGCCTCGCGCACAGATACGCAGTATTTT.

The J gene is TRBJ2-3, the V gene TRBV10-3, with 13 bases fitting TRBD2. Germline V CDR1 and CDR2: ENHRY, SYGVKD. The CDR3 is 17 residues long. Trimming cost V 2 bases and J 2 bases; bases outside gene matches: 4. The CDR3 sequence is CAISEGTSGTVTDTQYF. The CDR3 DNA sequence: TGTGCCATCAGTGAGGGGACTAGCGGGACTGTCACAGATACGCAGTATTTT.